This entry lists 24 T cell receptor beta chains sequenced from one sample in a study of T-cell reconstitution after alpha-beta-depleted transplantation in children. During its preparation, the TCRbeta library received unique molecular identifiers. TCRdb reprocessed the PCR reads with MiXCR, giving one entry per CDR3 protein. This table holds about 640,000 distinct CDR3 sequences, over 10% found once. The sample consisted of PBMCs, mostly from graft donor cells, taken 360 days after TCRalphabeta/CD19-depleted stem cell transplant. These receptors originate from a male patient younger than 18 who had a stem cell transplant for acute myeloid leukemia, so the T cells may come from the graft donor.

The J gene is TRBJ2-1, the V gene TRBV5-1; maybe TRBD1 (6 bases). CDR1 is SGHRS, CDR2 YFSETQ, per germline. The V end lost 6 bases, the J end lost 1 base, and 11 bases lay between the germline ends. This CDR3 is built from 14 residues. CDR3 nucleotides: TGCGCCAGCAATTCCAGGGGTTCCTACAATGAGCAGTTCTTC. Protein product: CASNSRGSYNEQFF.

This chain links TRBV7-6 with TRBJ2-3; D gene ambiguous. CDR3 size: 15 residues. The germline CDR1 and CDR2 sequences are SGHVS and FNYEAQ. Trimming took 2 bases from V and 4 from J, leaving 13 bases between them. The DNA for the CDR3 is TGTGCCAGCAGCTTAATAGTAGATTTTTCAGATACGCAGTATTTT. Protein: CASSLIVDFSDTQYF.

This clonotype was seen only a few times. The chain couples TRBV5-1 to TRBJ2-5, with 13 nucleotides matching TRBD2. The CDR3 contains 19 residues. V shed 0 bases, J shed 4 bases, and the junction held 12 bases outside the gene matches. Looked up from germline, CDR1 is SGHRS and CDR2 is YFSETQ. The DNA for the CDR3 is TGCGCCAGCAGCTTGGATCTTACTAGCGGGAGGGCCCAACGAGAGACCCAGTACTTC. It yields the protein CASSLDLTSGRAQRETQYF.

This clonotype has only a few counts. V is TRBV28 and J is TRBJ2-7; D is possibly TRBD1 (5 bases). Germline V gene data show CDR1 as MDHEN and CDR2 as SYDVKM. Deletions cut 7 bases from V and 2 bases from J, with 15 bases between. The CDR3 has 14 residues. The CDR3 here is CASKEPRVTYEQYF. The CDR3 nucleotides are TGTGCCAGCAAAGAGCCCAGGGTTACCTACGAGCAGTACTTC. The full variable domain, with the rest looked up from reference TRBV28 and TRBJ2-7, is DVKVTQSSRYLVKRTGEKVFLECVQDMDHENMFWYRQDPGLGLRLIYFSYDVKMKEKGDIPEGYSVSREKKERFSLILESASTNQTSMYLCASKEPRVTYEQYFGPGTRLTVT.

The chain couples TRBV6-2 or TRBV6-3 to TRBJ1-2; D is perhaps TRBD1 (6 bases). CDR1 is MNHEY and CDR2 is SVGEGT in the germline V gene. V lost 7 bases and J lost 3, with 12 bases in between. This CDR3 is 13 amino acids long. CDR3: CASTWTVYYGYTF. Here the CDR3 DNA reads TGTGCCAGCACCTGGACAGTTTACTATGGCTACACCTTC.

This clonotype has only a few counts. The chain joins TRBV29-1 to TRBJ2-1; 10 nucleotides align to TRBD2. Trimming removed 1 base from V and 6 bases from J; junction bases left unmatched: 6. Germline assignment: CDR1 SQVTM and CDR2 ANQGSEA. The CDR3 runs 15 residues. CDR3 loop: CSVEGLAGVPNEQFF. The CDR3 DNA follows: TGCAGCGTTGAAGGGCTAGCGGGAGTTCCCAATGAGCAGTTCTTC.

In its sample, this clonotype was seen a few times. The chain carries TRBV6-1 and TRBJ2-3; 7 nucleotides agree with TRBD1. CDR3 size: 17 residues. Germline lookup yields CDR1 MNHNS and CDR2 SASEGT. With V trimmed by 6 bases and J by 6 bases, 18 bases remained unmatched. The CDR3 spells CASRPKRGQGYSDTQYF. The CDR3 bases are TGTGCCAGCAGACCGAAGAGGGGGCAGGGTTATTCGGATACGCAGTATTTT.

This clonotype was recorded many times. The chain joins TRBV4-1 to TRBJ2-7, with 10 bases aligning to TRBD1. After removal of 0 bases from V and 3 bases from J, the junction contained 5 bases not matched to a gene. This CDR3 region has 16 residues. Per germline, CDR1 MGHRA and CDR2 YSYEKL. The CDR3 DNA follows: TGCGCCAGCAGCCAAGAACGACAGGGGGCTAACTACGAGCAGTACTTC. Protein: CASSQERQGANYEQYF.

This clonotype was seen a few times. The rearrangement links TRBV4-2 to TRBJ1-2; D is unresolved. CDR3 length equals 14 residues. Trimming stripped 0 bases from V and 8 bases from J, with 13 bases between. The germline CDR1 and CDR2 sequences are LGHNA and YNFKEQ. The chain's CDR3 is CASSQERVPWGYTF. CDR3 bases: TGTGCCAGCAGCCAAGAACGGGTACCTTGGGGCTACACCTTC.

This clonotype was recorded a few times. The chain employs TRBV29-1 and TRBJ1-2, with 10 bases aligning to TRBD1. The CDR3 is 11 residues long. Trimming took 7 bases from V and 8 from J; bases not matched to a gene: 4. In germline, CDR1 is SQVTM, CDR2 ANQGSEA. The CDR3 sequence: CSGSGQGGYTF. The CDR3 DNA reads TGCAGCGGTTCGGGACAGGGGGGCTACACCTTC.

V is TRBV18 and J is TRBJ2-7; possibly TRBD2 for D (5 bases). CDR3 length: 15 amino acids. Germline loops: CDR1 KGHSH, CDR2 LQKENI. V dropped 6 bases and J dropped 3 bases, with 18 bases sitting between them. CDR3 DNA: TGTGCCAGCTCTGAAGGACCCAACGGGGACTACGAGCAGTACTTC. It yields the protein CASSEGPNGDYEQYF.

This chain joins TRBV11-2 and TRBJ1-6; 11 nucleotides align to TRBD1. CDR3 length: 17 amino acids. Germline V gives CDR1 SGHAT, CDR2 FQNNGV. The trim removed 5 bases at V and 6 bases at J, leaving 9 bases unmatched. CDR3: CASSQLAGTGGNSPLHF. The CDR3, as DNA: TGTGCCAGCAGCCAACTCGCCGGGACAGGGGGTAATTCACCCCTCCACTTT.

Comments on this clonotype: One junction end does not reproduce the germline sequence, and a read error may be involved. The chain is built from TRBV2 and TRBJ1-5, with 10 bases lining up with TRBD1. Germline CDR1 is SNHLY and CDR2 is FYNNEI. CDR3 length: 19 amino acids. The CDR3 loop reads CTSSAPKTGTGVNNQPQHF. CDR3 DNA sequence: TGTACCAGCAGTGCCCCGAAAACCGGGACAGGGGTGAACAATCAGCCCCAGCATTTT.

The J gene is TRBJ2-6, the V gene TRBV3-1; a possible D gene is TRBD1 (6 bases). CDR1 is LGHDT, CDR2 YNNKEL, per germline (reference sequence). The CDR3 sequence is 16 residues long. Trimming cost V 3 bases and J 4 bases, with 13 bases left between them. DNA for the CDR3: TGTGCCAGCAGCCATTACAGGGCCCCAGGGGCCAACGTCCTGACTTTC. It is translated as CASSHYRAPGANVLTF.

Ten or more counts support this clonotype. This sequence joins TRBV20-1 and TRBJ2-2, with D perhaps given as TRBD1 or TRBD2 (5 bases each). CDR1 DFQATT and CDR2 SNEGSKA come from the germline V gene (reference sequence). The CDR3 contains 15 residues. The germline V and J ends were trimmed by 5 bases and 0 bases, with 13 bases remaining between them. CDR3 sequence (DNA): TGCAGTGCTGGGACCCACACTTCGAACACCGGGGAGCTGTTTTTT. It codes for CSAGTHTSNTGELFF.

A word on this clonotype: One end of the junction is discordant with germline, which a read error may explain. The chain uses TRBV7-7 and TRBJ2-5; maybe TRBD2 (6 bases). Looked up from germline, CDR1 is SSHAT and CDR2 is FNYEAQ (reference sequence). The length of the CDR3 is 15 residues. The CDR3: CASSLARGNQETQYF. The CDR3 nucleotides are TGTGCTAGCAGCTTAGCCCGCGGGAACCAAGAGACCCAGTACTTC.

This clonotype was recorded a few times. CDR3 nucleotides: TGTGCCTGGAGTTTGCGGGAGGGCCTGACCGAGCAGTACTTC. The encoded protein is CAWSLREGLTEQYF. This chain connects TRBV30 to TRBJ2-7; TRBD2 aligns across 9 bases. V shed 2 bases, J shed 6 bases, and the junction held 8 bases outside the gene matches. CDR3 length: 14 amino acids. CDR1 is GTSNPN and CDR2 is SVGIG in the germline V gene (reference sequence).

The chain uses TRBV6-6 and TRBJ2-7; perhaps TRBD2 as D (6 bases). CDR1 and CDR2 from the germline V gene are MNHNY and SVGAGI (reference sequence). V gave up 6 bases and J gave up 6 bases, with 12 bases separating them. CDR3 length equals 12 residues. The CDR3 is CASSYPGGEQYF. The CDR3 DNA is TGTGCCAGCAGCTACCCCGGGGGCGAGCAGTACTTC.

This clonotype has just a few counts. V and J are TRBV29-1 and TRBJ2-3; D gene ambiguous. Trimming shortened V by 5 bases and J by 5 bases, and 14 bases separated the two germline ends. Germline V gene lookup returns CDR1 SQVTM and CDR2 ANQGSEA. The CDR3 runs 13 residues. The CDR3 here is CSVKGIAVDTQYF. Written as DNA, the CDR3 is TGCAGCGTTAAAGGGATTGCTGTAGATACGCAGTATTTT.

This clonotype was recorded at least ten times. The chain has TRBV20-1 and TRBJ2-5; TRBD2 matches 9 bases. Per the germline V gene, CDR1 is DFQATT and CDR2 is SNEGSKA (reference sequence). J lost 1 base, V lost 5 bases, and 5 bases had no gene match. CDR3 length: 14 amino acids. This CDR3 is CSASSGATQETQYF. CDR3 DNA: TGCAGTGCTTCTAGCGGGGCCACCCAAGAGACCCAGTACTTC.

This clonotype appeared many times. The chain joins TRBV28 to TRBJ2-1; D may match TRBD1 or TRBD2 (5 bases each). The CDR3 runs to 17 residues. Germline V lookup: CDR1 MDHEN, CDR2 SYDVKM. V dropped 6 bases and J dropped 7 bases, with 25 bases sitting between them. The CDR3 nucleotides read TGTGCCAGCAGCAGAAAGGCTCCAGGGAGTCTTCGGAATGAGCAGTTCTTC. Translation: CASSRKAPGSLRNEQFF. The variable domain in full, completed from reference TRBV28 and TRBJ2-1, reads DVKVTQSSRYLVKRTGEKVFLECVQDMDHENMFWYRQDPGLGLRLIYFSYDVKMKEKGDIPEGYSVSREKKERFSLILESASTNQTSMYLCASSRKAPGSLRNEQFFGPGTRLTVL.

The table lists this clonotype with many counts. This sequence joins TRBV7-3 and TRBJ2-1; D may be TRBD1 or TRBD2 (5 bases each). Trimming took off 2 bases at V and 6 bases at J, with 17 bases between the two ends. Germline V gives CDR1 SGHTA, CDR2 FQGTGA. This CDR3 region has 16 residues. In DNA, the CDR3 is TGTGCCAGCAGCTTATATCAGGGAGCACCCCCCAATGAGCAGTTCTTC. As protein: CASSLYQGAPPNEQFF. Full variable domain (remainder filled in from reference TRBV7-3 and TRBJ2-1): GAGVSQTPSNKVTEKGKYVELRCDPISGHTALYWYRQSLGQGPEFLIYFQGTGAADDSGLPNDRFFAVRPEGSVSTLKIQRTERGDSAVYLCASSLYQGAPPNEQFFGPGTRLTVL.

This rearrangement joins TRBV7-2 to TRBJ2-1; D is possibly TRBD2 (5 bases). V was shortened by 5 bases and J by 0 bases, with 11 bases between the two germline ends. Germline V gene lookup returns CDR1 SGHTA and CDR2 FQGNSA. There are 15 residues in the CDR3. The CDR3 loop is CASSREGFSYNEQFF. The DNA for the CDR3 is TGTGCCAGCAGCCGCGAGGGCTTCTCCTACAATGAGCAGTTCTTC.

The CDR3 loop is CATRDTLNTEAFF. Written as DNA, the CDR3 is TGTGCCACCCGGGACACCCTGAACACTGAAGCTTTCTTT. The chain couples TRBV24-1 to TRBJ1-1, with D maybe TRBD1 (6 bases). The CDR3 extends over 13 amino acids. The germline CDR1 and CDR2 sequences are KGHDR and SFDVKD. V lost 9 bases and J 0 bases, leaving 10 bases between the germline ends.